This record looks at one TCR beta chain sequence and its context. This entry is derived from a study of naive and memory T cell subsets. Both TRBC1 and TRBC2 were covered by a beta constant-region primer of two equimolar oligonucleotides. TCRdb passed the UMI-ligation and nested PCR reads through MiXCR, listing each CDR3 protein once. The sample records 140,000 to 150,000 distinct CDR3 sequences, about 18% being singletons. From the second PCR step, alpha and beta chains were amplified apart. CDR3 length: 16 amino acids. Per germline, CDR1 MDHEN and CDR2 SYDVKM. Trimming removed 3 bases from V and 1 base from J; junction bases left unmatched: 6.

The clonotype originates from a human donor in good health. V usage is TRBV28 and J usage is TRBJ2-1; 7 bases are shared with TRBD1. Source material: naive CD4+ T cells from blood. CDR3 sequence reads: CASSFWGQSSYNEQFF. CDR3 nucleotides: TGTGCCAGCAGTTTTTGGGGACAGAGTTCCTACAATGAGCAGTTCTTC.